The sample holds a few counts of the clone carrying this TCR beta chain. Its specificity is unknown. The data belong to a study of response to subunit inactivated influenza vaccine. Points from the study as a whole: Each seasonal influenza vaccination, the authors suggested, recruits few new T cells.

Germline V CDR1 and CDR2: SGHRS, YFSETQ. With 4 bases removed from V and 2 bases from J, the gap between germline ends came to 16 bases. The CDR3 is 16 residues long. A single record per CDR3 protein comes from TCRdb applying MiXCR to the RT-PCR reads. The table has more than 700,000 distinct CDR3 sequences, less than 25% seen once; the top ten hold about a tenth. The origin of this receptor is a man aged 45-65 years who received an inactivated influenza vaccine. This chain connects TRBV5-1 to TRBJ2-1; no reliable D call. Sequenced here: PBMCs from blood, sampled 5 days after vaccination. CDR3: CASSPIKGQAYNEQFF. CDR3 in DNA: TGCGCCAGCAGCCCTATTAAAGGGCAAGCCTACAATGAGCAGTTCTTC.